This entry is about one T cell receptor beta chain. The antigen is not known. The TCR beta CDR3 regions underwent amplification using RNA transcripts as the source. The HTBI primer set served for first-round RT-PCR of the TCR CDR3. MiXCR was run by TCRdb on the multiplex PCR reads, yielding one entry per CDR3 protein. Seen here are 300,000 to 400,000 distinct CDR3 sequences, roughly 23% observed once, and the top ten hold 50% to 65%. The sample comes from a study of T cells in Graves' hyperthyroidism and ophthalmopathy. Findings of the study overall: A model of 13 V-J features distinguished ophthalmopathy from stable hyperthyroidism.

Trimming at V came to 7 bases and at J to 7 bases, leaving 11 bases not matched to a gene. CDR1 is DFQATT, CDR2 SNEGSKA, per germline (reference sequence). The CDR3 extends over 13 amino acids. No progression to ophthalmopathy during 18 months of follow-up defined stable disease. The study enrolled patients aged 18 to 65 with newly diagnosed hyperthyroidism of under 2 months' duration. Diagnoses were established using clinical symptoms, serum thyroxine and TRAb, thyroid ultrasound and orbital computed tomography. The rearrangement joins TRBV20-1 to TRBJ1-2; 8 bases agree with TRBD1. What was sequenced was blood. The TCR comes from a woman aged 45-65 years with Graves' hyperthyroidism. The CDR3 sequence: CSVSPGQEAGYTF. In nucleotides, the CDR3 is TGCAGTGTCTCTCCGGGACAGGAAGCTGGCTACACCTTC.